This TCR beta chain was sequenced for a study of patients and donors after allogeneic stem cell transplantation. TCRdb re-analysed the RT-PCR reads in MiXCR, keeping a single row per CDR3 protein. The sample includes over 25,000 distinct CDR3 sequences, roughly a third of them seen just once. This clonotype was recorded a few times. With V trimmed by 6 bases and J by 3 bases, 12 bases remained unmatched. The CDR3 length is 15 residues. Germline CDR1 reads SQVTM; CDR2 reads ANQGSEA. This clonotype was sampled from a human donor who was either an allogeneic HSCT recipient or a stem cell or donor lymphocyte infusion donor (not recorded which). It is not recorded whose cells these are; they may come from a transplant donor. The V call is TRBV29-1, the J call TRBJ1-1; 8 bases agree with TRBD1. The sequencing sample was made of blood, either unsorted or a sorted T cell fraction (not recorded which). DNA for the CDR3: TGCAGCGTGGCGGACAGGGCCAAACAGGACACTGAAGCTTTCTTT. Its translation is CSVADRAKQDTEAFF.